This TCR beta chain came from a study of T cell responses to AZD1222 COVID-19 vaccine. Whole-study results and caveats: Once two AZD1222 doses were given, Spike-specific TCR breadth and depth went up.

The CDR3 has 15 amino acids. CDR1 and CDR2 from the germline V gene are KGHDR and SFDVKD. The germline V and J ends were trimmed by 3 bases and 7 bases, with 15 bases remaining between them. Only in-frame clones appear in the TCRdb table, and some are missing; sequencing was by immunoSEQ multiplex PCR. The profile shows about 93,000 clones, 86% of them singletons. With regard to this clone: What it binds is not known.

The chain couples TRBV24-1 to TRBJ2-1, with D tentatively TRBD1 (7 bases). Here the sequenced sample was peripheral blood, taken on day 0 of AZD1222 vaccination. The receptor's source is an adult in good health. The CDR3 loop reads CATSDPSGDSNEQFF. The CDR3 region has the DNA TGTGCCACCAGTGATCCCTCGGGGGACAGTAATGAGCAGTTCTTC.